Below are 27 T cell receptor beta chains sequenced from a single sample in a study of graft-versus-host responses after intestinal transplantation. This table comes from immunoSEQ multiplex PCR, and its TCRdb copy is limited to in-frame clones, with some not included. This table holds about 70,000 clones, roughly 89% found once. The antigens these receptors bind are not known. This specimen consisted of unstimulated CD8+ T cells sorted from spleen or lymph node cells, obtained before transplant. The receptor set was obtained from a human donor who was the organ donor for an intestinal transplant.

This clone was seen once. The V gene is TRBV2, the J gene TRBJ1-2; D gene uncertain. Per germline, CDR1 SNHLY and CDR2 FYNNEI. The CDR3 loop spans 11 amino acids. Trimming removed 3 bases from V and 12 bases from J, with 11 bases in between. The CDR3 nucleotides read TGTGCCAGCAGTGATGGAGCGTTGGACACCTTC. Translating it yields CASSDGALDTF.

This clone was counted a single time. The CDR3 DNA reads as TGTGCCAGCAGCTACGGGGACAGGTCCGTCCCGGGCTATGGCTACACCTTC. Amino acids: CASSYGDRSVPGYGYTF. The chain is built from TRBV5-4 and TRBJ1-2, with 8 nucleotides matching TRBD1. Germline-derived CDR1 and CDR2 are SGHNT and YYREEE (reference sequence). Trimming took 3 bases from V and 4 from J; bases not matched to a gene: 14. The CDR3 totals 17 residues.

The J gene is TRBJ1-4, the V gene TRBV7-9, with 7 bases fitting TRBD1. This CDR3 has 13 residues. Germline assignment: CDR1 SEHNR and CDR2 FQNEAQ (reference sequence). Trimming at V came to 3 bases and at J to 6 bases, leaving 1 base not matched to a gene. The CDR3 nucleotides are TGTGCCAGCAGCTTGGGGACAGATGAAAAACTGTTTTTT. Its translation is CASSLGTDEKLFF.

CDR3 region: CASSLSRVGGYTF. DNA of the CDR3: TGTGCCAGCAGTTTATCCAGGGTTGGTGGCTACACCTTC. The chain carries TRBV27 and TRBJ1-2, with D perhaps TRBD1 (5 bases). V lost 0 bases and J lost 7, with 9 bases in between. The CDR3 consists of 13 residues. Germline V gene data show CDR1 as MNHEY and CDR2 as SMNVEV (reference sequence).

The chain is built from TRBV29-1 and TRBJ1-2; a weak D match, TRBD1 (6 bases). CDR3 size: 15 residues. The germline gives CDR1 SQVTM, CDR2 ANQGSEA. The V end was cut by 3 bases, the J end by 1 base, with 15 bases between. The CDR3 sequence: CSVDADRQFNYGYTF. CDR3 coding DNA: TGCAGCGTTGATGCGGACAGACAATTTAACTATGGCTACACCTTC.

A single count supports this clone. The germline gene is not matched at one end of the junction; a read error may be the cause. The CDR3 loop is CASSLIPRVHPQETQYF. The DNA of the CDR3 is TGTGCTAGCAGCCTCATCCCCAGGGTTCATCCCCAAGAGACCCAGTACTTC. The V gene is TRBV7-7, the J gene TRBJ2-5, with a weak D call TRBD1 (5 bases). Germline V gene lookup returns CDR1 SSHAT and CDR2 FNYEAQ (reference sequence). The length of the CDR3 is 17 residues.

This chain uses TRBV10-3 with TRBJ2-5, with D possibly matching TRBD2 (6 bases). V was shortened by 0 bases and J by 2 bases, with 19 bases between the two germline ends. Germline V CDR1 and CDR2: ENHRY, SYGVKD. This CDR3 region has 18 residues. The CDR3 DNA reads TGTGCCATCAGTGAGTCACCAAGACTAGTAGTACCACAAGAGACCCAGTACTTC. The encoded protein is CAISESPRLVVPQETQYF.

The chain recombines TRBV6-4 with TRBJ2-3, with TRBD2 identical over 10 bases. The CDR3 is made up of 15 amino acids. The trim removed 2 bases at V and 1 base at J, leaving 0 bases unmatched. Germline loops: CDR1 MRHNA, CDR2 SNTAGT. The CDR3 loop reads CASSDTSGGTDTQYF. The CDR3 DNA reads as TGTGCCAGCAGTGACACTAGCGGGGGCACAGATACGCAGTATTTT.

V gene TRBV13 combines with J gene TRBJ1-4, with D unclear. CDR1 PRHDT and CDR2 FYEKMQ come from the germline V gene (reference sequence). V dropped 3 bases and J dropped 8 bases, with 7 bases sitting between them. This CDR3 has 12 residues. CDR3 loop: CASSFQEEKLFF. CDR3 in DNA: TGTGCCAGCAGCTTTCAGGAAGAAAAACTGTTTTTT.

Written as DNA, the CDR3 is TGTGCCAGCAGCTTAGCGACTAGCGGGGCAGATACGCAGTATTTT. It is translated as CASSLATSGADTQYF. The V and J genes are TRBV7-9 and TRBJ2-3; TRBD2 matches 11 bases. Germline lookup yields CDR1 SEHNR and CDR2 FQNEAQ (reference sequence). This CDR3 region has 15 residues. V trimming: 0 bases; J trimming: 4 bases; junction bases outside the gene matches: 0.

This clone was counted a few times. The chain combines TRBV12-2 with TRBJ2-7; the table assigns TRBD1, which was not confirmed against the DNA. TRBV12-2 is given as a pseudogene. The CDR3 spans 14 residues. CDR3 sequence reads: CASRLGTEPYEQYV. In nucleotides, the CDR3 is TGTGCAAGTCGCTTAGGGACAGAACCCTACGAGCAGTACGTC.

V is TRBV29-1 and J is TRBJ2-1, with 8 bases aligning to TRBD1. The V and J ends lost 4 bases and 3 bases, in that order; junction bases with no gene match: 5. The CDR3 has 14 residues. Germline V gene sequence: CDR1 SQVTM, CDR2 ANQGSEA. The CDR3 region is CSVVDRGFYNEQFF. In DNA, the CDR3 is TGCAGCGTTGTTGACAGGGGCTTCTACAATGAGCAGTTCTTC.

The V gene is TRBV27, the J gene TRBJ1-1, with a tentative D call TRBD1 (6 bases). Germline V CDR1 and CDR2: MNHEY, SMNVEV (reference sequence). This CDR3 is 18 amino acids long. Trimming removed 1 base at V and 0 bases at J, with 18 bases between. Here the CDR3 DNA reads TGTGCCAGCAGTTTATTGCAGGGGCCACTATCCATGAACACTGAAGCTTTCTTT. It specifies CASSLLQGPLSMNTEAFF.

The chain combines TRBV20-1 with TRBJ1-6; the D gene is possibly TRBD1 (6 bases). The germline V and J ends were trimmed by 8 bases and 14 bases, with 13 bases remaining between them. Germline CDR1 and CDR2: DFQATT and SNEGSKA (reference sequence). The CDR3 is 10 residues long. CDR3 sequence (DNA): TGCAGTTTCCTCGGGGACACCCTCCACTTT. Translation: CSFLGDTLHF.

This chain uses TRBV2 with TRBJ1-6; D not resolved. Trimming removed 2 bases at V and 0 bases at J, with 8 bases between. CDR3 length: 16 residues. Per the germline V gene, CDR1 is SNHLY and CDR2 is FYNNEI. The DNA for the CDR3 is TGTGCCAGCAGTGAACCCGGGGACTCCTATAATTCACCCCTCCACTTT. This translates into CASSEPGDSYNSPLHF.

This sequence joins TRBV5-1 and TRBJ2-5; tentatively, D is TRBD2 (5 bases). The germline V gene has CDR1 SGHRS and CDR2 YFSETQ. The CDR3 extends over 16 amino acids. Trimming removed 0 bases from V and 2 bases from J, with 14 bases in between. The CDR3 DNA reads as TGCGCCAGCAGCTTGGACCGTCCGGCGGGTCAAGAGACCCAGTACTTC. Its protein is CASSLDRPAGQETQYF.

The chain employs TRBV7-6 and TRBJ1-1; 8 nucleotides align to TRBD1. The J segment lost 5 bases and the V segment lost 5 bases, leaving 10 bases of the junction unmatched. The germline V gene has CDR1 SGHVS and CDR2 FNYEAQ. This CDR3 spans 15 amino acids. The CDR3 DNA reads as TGTGCCAGCAGCCACGACAGGGGTGGTGGGACTGAAGCTTTCTTT. Translation gives CASSHDRGGGTEAFF.

The chain has TRBV11-2 and TRBJ2-2; tentatively, D is TRBD1 (5 bases). Germline CDR1 SGHAT, CDR2 FQNNGV. The V end was cut by 4 bases, the J end by 7 bases, with 16 bases between. The CDR3 is made up of 15 amino acids. CDR3 in DNA: TGTGCCAGCAGCTCCGGTAGCAGGGTCGACGGGGAGCTGTTTTTT. This translates into CASSSGSRVDGELFF.

The chain is built from TRBV10-2 and TRBJ2-4, with D hard to call. The CDR3 runs 15 residues. Germline-derived CDR1 and CDR2 are WSHSY and SAAADI. The V and J ends lost 4 bases and 0 bases respectively, with 10 bases between them. The DNA of the CDR3 is TGCGCCAGCAGTGGTCACCTAATAGCCAAAAACATTCAGTACTTC. Its protein product is CASSGHLIAKNIQYF.

The chain is built from TRBV27 and TRBJ2-1, with TRBD1 matching 9 bases. The CDR3 contains 15 residues. V lost 4 bases to trimming and J lost 6 bases; unmatched junction nucleotides: 7. The germline CDR1 and CDR2 sequences are MNHEY and SMNVEV (reference sequence). CDR3 bases: TGTGCCAGCAGTTGGGGGACAGGGTTATCCAATGAGCAGTTCTTC. Residues: CASSWGTGLSNEQFF.

This chain joins TRBV11-2 and TRBJ1-1; the D gene is possibly TRBD1 (5 bases). This CDR3 is 14 amino acids long. Germline V gene lookup returns CDR1 SGHAT and CDR2 FQNNGV. V gave up 1 base and J gave up 7 bases, with 13 bases separating them. The CDR3 sequence: CASSLGLGGGEAFF. Here the CDR3 DNA reads TGTGCCAGCAGCTTAGGGCTGGGGGGAGGTGAAGCTTTCTTT. The variable domain in full, completed from reference TRBV11-2 and TRBJ1-1, reads EAGVAQSPRYKIIEKRQSVAFWCNPISGHATLYWYQQILGQGPKLLIQFQNNGVVDDSQLPKDRFSAERLKGVDSTLKIQPAKLEDSAVYLCASSLGLGGGEAFFGQGTRLTVV.

The chain joins TRBV18 to TRBJ1-2; 7 positions match TRBD1. V was pared by 1 base and J by 3 bases, with 11 bases of the junction left unmatched. Germline CDR1 and CDR2: KGHSH and LQKENI. The CDR3 extends over 17 amino acids. The CDR3 DNA follows: TGTGCCAGCTCACCACAGGGTCAGGGGGATAGCGACTATGGCTACACCTTC. Translated, it gives CASSPQGQGDSDYGYTF.

The chain has TRBV28 and TRBJ2-1; 7 bases map to TRBD1. V lost 5 bases to trimming and J lost 8 bases; unmatched junction nucleotides: 12. The CDR3 is 15 residues long. From germline, CDR1 is MDHEN and CDR2 SYDVKM. The CDR3: CASSKPGGLWDEQFF. CDR3 nucleotides: TGTGCCAGCAGTAAACCAGGGGGATTGTGGGATGAGCAGTTCTTC.

This chain joins TRBV11-2 and TRBJ2-7, with 8 bases aligning to TRBD2. This CDR3 has 16 residues. The J segment lost 1 base and the V segment lost 5 bases, leaving 10 bases of the junction unmatched. Germline CDR1 SGHAT, CDR2 FQNNGV. The CDR3 region has the DNA TGTGCCAGCAGCCCGGGGGGGGGCGACGAGTCCTACGAGCAGTACGTC. Translation gives CASSPGGGDESYEQYV.

The chain carries TRBV7-6 and TRBJ1-6; TRBD1 aligns across 8 bases. Germline CDR1 SGHVS, CDR2 FNYEAQ. CDR3 size: 16 residues. The J segment lost 10 bases and the V segment lost 1 base, leaving 9 bases of the junction unmatched. The CDR3, as DNA: TGTGCCAGCAGCTTAGGCGACAGGGGATTGATGTCACCCCTCCACTTT. This codes for CASSLGDRGLMSPLHF.

The genes are TRBV6-1 and TRBJ1-2; the match to TRBD1 covers 9 bases. The ends lost 6 bases at V and 10 bases at J; junction bases unmatched: 9. Germline lookup yields CDR1 MNHNS and CDR2 SASEGT. The CDR3 spans 13 residues. Here the CDR3 reads CASSGDREDPYTF. The CDR3 DNA reads TGTGCCAGCAGCGGGGACAGGGAAGATCCCTACACCTTC.

The chain has TRBV6-4 and TRBJ1-1, with unresolved D. With 9 bases removed from V and 1 base from J, the gap between germline ends came to 15 bases. This CDR3 region has 14 residues. Per the germline V gene, CDR1 is MRHNA and CDR2 is SNTAGT. CDR3 loop: CARKRPAGNTEAFF. As DNA, the CDR3 is TGTGCCAGGAAGAGGCCGGCGGGGAACACTGAAGCTTTCTTT.